This entry describes one T cell receptor (beta chain). No antigen is known for it. The entry originates in a study of T cells in localized non-small cell lung cancer. General study points: Uninvolved adjacent lung showed peak T cell clonality, exceeding tumor. A denser population of T cells in blood accompanied longer overall survival.

Data came from immunoSEQ multiplex PCR; TCRdb stores just in-frame clones and leaves some out. The sample comprises tens of thousands of clones, 70% to 90% of which are singletons, and about 13% rests with the top ten. This receptor was identified in a female donor older than 55 with stage I lung adenocarcinoma. Specimen: peripheral blood, collected before any cancer treatment.

The CDR3 region is CASSSRGGTEAFF. CDR3 nucleotides: TGTGCCAGCAGTTCCCGGGGGGGGACTGAAGCTTTCTTT. The chain uses TRBV7-2 and TRBJ1-1, with D perhaps matching TRBD1 (5 bases). The CDR3 length is 13 residues. Per the germline V gene, CDR1 is SGHTA and CDR2 is FQGNSA. Trimming took 6 bases from V and 5 from J, leaving 13 bases between them.